The sample holds many counts of the clone carrying this T cell receptor beta chain. TCRdb fed the 5' RACE reads into MiXCR, producing one record per CDR3 protein. The sample shows 390,000 or so distinct CDR3 sequences, more than 15% of them seen only once. The germline gives CDR1 LGHDT, CDR2 YNNKEL (reference sequence). The CDR3 is made up of 14 amino acids. Trimming took off 3 bases at V and 0 bases at J, with 8 bases between the two ends. The data were obtained in a study of T-cell memory formation after mild COVID-19. The source material was PBMCs or a T cell subset sorted from them (not recorded which). The clonotype originates from a man between 18 and 29 years old who had mild COVID-19 (a few samples of this study predate the infection). Cell type and time point are not known. The chain employs TRBV3-1 and TRBJ1-1; D is unclear. The CDR3 DNA reads TGTGCCAGCAGCCAGGACGCAGTGAACACTGAAGCTTTCTTT. This sequence encodes CASSQDAVNTEAFF.